Following are 13 T cell receptor beta chains from one sample sequenced in a study of blood T cell repertoires in COVID-19. The method was immunoSEQ multiplex PCR; TCRdb's version includes in-frame clones alone and lacks a portion of them. The sample holds 200,000 or so clones, around 89% seen once. Material for sequencing was peripheral blood. These receptors were collected from an older man with acute or convalescent COVID-19.

This clone has only a few counts. The rearrangement joins TRBV9 to TRBJ1-3; no reliable D call. V lost 0 bases and J 1 base, leaving 11 bases between the germline ends. Per the germline V gene, CDR1 is SGDLS and CDR2 is YYNGEE. This CDR3 spans 16 amino acids. Here the CDR3 reads CASSVGRPHSGNTIYF. The CDR3 bases are TGTGCCAGCAGCGTAGGCAGGCCCCATTCTGGAAACACCATATATTTT.

V and J are TRBV27 and TRBJ2-2, with TRBD1 as a possible D gene (6 bases). The CDR3 length is 15 residues. Germline CDR1 is MNHEY and CDR2 is SMNVEV (reference sequence). V shed 4 bases and J shed 5 bases, with 14 bases lying between them. CDR3 coding DNA: TGTGCCAGCAGTTCCACAGGGAAATATACCGGGGAGCTGTTTTTT. The encoded protein is CASSSTGKYTGELFF.

V usage is TRBV5-1 and J usage is TRBJ2-1; 9 bases match TRBD1. Germline assignment: CDR1 SGHRS and CDR2 YFSETQ. CDR3 length: 17 residues. J gave up 3 bases and V 5 bases, and 12 bases lay outside the gene matches. This CDR3 is CASRRIPGQGSYNEQFF. For the CDR3, the DNA is TGCGCCAGCAGACGGATTCCGGGACAGGGAAGCTACAATGAGCAGTTCTTC.

This clone was counted only a few times. The chain combines TRBV6-5 with TRBJ2-6, with D perhaps TRBD2 (5 bases). Germline V gene lookup returns CDR1 MNHEY and CDR2 SVGAGI. This CDR3 spans 15 amino acids. Trimming took off 2 bases at V and 0 bases at J, with 5 bases between the two ends. The CDR3 loop is CASSYRGSGANVLTF. The CDR3 DNA is TGTGCCAGCAGTTACCGGGGCTCTGGGGCCAACGTCCTGACTTTC.

This chain uses TRBV6-5 with TRBJ1-1; D possibly corresponds to TRBD1 (6 bases). Per the germline V gene, CDR1 is MNHEY and CDR2 is SVGAGI. This CDR3 contains 16 residues. Trimming removed 4 bases from V and 8 bases from J, with 23 bases in between. In DNA, the CDR3 is TGTGCCAGCAGTTCCAGGGACATCACCCTTGGGGGCGAAGCTTTCTTT. Protein sequence: CASSSRDITLGGEAFF.

This clone was observed a single time. The chain has TRBV28 and TRBJ2-5; 7 nucleotides agree with TRBD2. The length of the CDR3 is 19 residues. Germline V gives CDR1 MDHEN, CDR2 SYDVKM. V shed 6 bases, J shed 5 bases, and the junction held 24 bases outside the gene matches. The CDR3 region is CASSALPGYEGGRSETQYF. The CDR3 region has the DNA TGTGCCAGCAGCGCATTACCAGGGTACGAGGGCGGGAGAAGCGAGACCCAGTACTTC. The full variable domain, completed using reference TRBV28 and TRBJ2-5, is DVKVTQSSRYLVKRTGEKVFLECVQDMDHENMFWYRQDPGLGLRLIYFSYDVKMKEKGDIPEGYSVSREKKERFSLILESASTNQTSMYLCASSALPGYEGGRSETQYFGPGTRLLVL.

V and J are TRBV6-1 and TRBJ1-5; D gene uncertain. CDR3 length: 13 residues. CDR1 and CDR2 (germline): MNHNS, SASEGT. With 2 bases removed from V and 9 bases from J, the gap between germline ends came to 11 bases. The CDR3: CASSESGRRPQHF. CDR3 nucleotide sequence: TGTGCCAGCAGTGAAAGCGGGAGAAGGCCCCAGCATTTT.

The chain combines TRBV12-3 or TRBV12-4 with TRBJ1-2; no clear D. The ends were cut back, 6 bases at V and 7 bases at J, with 15 bases in the middle. The CDR3 runs to 13 residues. The CDR3 sequence: CASSREGGGGYTF. The CDR3 bases are TGTGCCAGCAGCCGCGAGGGCGGAGGTGGCTACACCTTC.

This clone came up once. The chain employs TRBV28 and TRBJ2-7; tentatively, D is TRBD1 (6 bases). Trimming left V 4 bases short and J 2 bases short, with 12 bases between. CDR3 length equals 14 residues. Germline-derived CDR1 and CDR2 are MDHEN and SYDVKM. CDR3 region: CASSSGTPTYEQYF. CDR3 DNA sequence: TGTGCCAGCAGTTCCGGGACACCTACCTACGAGCAGTACTTC.

In its sample, this clone was seen a few times. Additional DNA sequences in this sample encode the identical CDR3. The V and J genes are TRBV5-1 and TRBJ2-7, with D perhaps TRBD1 (6 bases). Germline assignment: CDR1 SGHRS and CDR2 YFSETQ. There are 14 residues in the CDR3. Trimming cost V 2 bases and J 1 base, with 10 bases left between them. Here the CDR3 DNA reads TGCGCCAGCAGCTTCCGGGACACATCCTACGAGCAGTACTTC. Protein sequence: CASSFRDTSYEQYF.

On this clone: Other DNA sequences of this sample code for an identical CDR3. The chain is built from TRBV18 and TRBJ1-5; D is undetermined. V lost 3 bases and J 0 bases, leaving 3 bases between the germline ends. The CDR3 has 13 amino acids. CDR1 KGHSH and CDR2 LQKENI come from the germline V gene. CDR3 region: CASSPYSNQPQHF. The CDR3 DNA reads as TGTGCCAGCTCACCCTATAGCAATCAGCCCCAGCATTTT. The whole variable domain, filled in from reference TRBV18 and TRBJ1-5, reads NAGVMQNPRHLVRRRGQEARLRCSPMKGHSHVYWYRQLPEEGLKFMVYLQKENIIDESGMPKERFSAEFPKEGPSILRIQQVVRGDSAAYFCASSPYSNQPQHFGDGTRLSIL.

The rearrangement joins TRBV5-1 to TRBJ2-1, with 9 bases identical to TRBD2. V was pared by 1 base and J by 6 bases, with 17 bases of the junction left unmatched. The CDR3 length is 19 residues. Germline values: CDR1 SGHRS, CDR2 YFSETQ. CDR3 sequence: CASSLIGLAGIKVSNEQFF. The CDR3 nucleotides read TGCGCCAGCAGCTTGATTGGGCTAGCGGGAATAAAGGTCTCCAATGAGCAGTTCTTC.

This rearrangement joins TRBV5-6 to TRBJ2-3; no clear D. The CDR3 runs to 15 residues. Germline lookup yields CDR1 SGHDT and CDR2 YYEEEE. V was cut by 0 bases and J by 2 bases, with 10 bases left in between. CDR3 amino acids: CASSLVAVITDTQYF. The CDR3 DNA reads TGTGCCAGCAGCTTGGTAGCTGTTATCACAGATACGCAGTATTTT.